Below are 22 T cell receptor beta chains sequenced from a single sample in a study of OX40 agonist ivuxolimab in advanced cancers. Assay used: immunoSEQ multiplex PCR; TCRdb lists only in-frame clones, some missing. The profile shows 75,000 to 95,000 clones, roughly 86% of them singletons. Specimen: CD4+ or CD8+ T cells sorted from blood, collected in a trial of the OX40 agonist ivuxolimab. The receptors originated from an adult with an advanced solid tumor such as melanoma, head and neck, liver or kidney cancer.

The V and J genes are TRBV30 and TRBJ2-3; 7 bases map to TRBD2. Germline V CDR1 and CDR2: GTSNPN, SVGIG (reference sequence). V was clipped by 8 bases and J by 4 bases; unmatched bases: 9. This CDR3 is 13 amino acids long. CDR3 amino acids: CALVREPPDTQYF. In nucleotides, the CDR3 is TGTGCCCTGGTGCGGGAGCCCCCAGATACGCAGTATTTT.

In the case of this clone: An end of the junction does not agree with germline; a read error may underlie this. The chain employs TRBV7-8 and TRBJ1-1, with 9 bases matching TRBD1. The CDR3 length is 13 residues. CDR1 and CDR2 from the germline V gene are SGHVS and FQNEAQ. CDR3 in amino acids: CASRGTGNPEAFF. The DNA of the CDR3 is TGTGCCAGCAGAGGGACAGGGAACCCTGAAGCTTTCTTT. The variable domain in full, completed from reference TRBV7-8 and TRBJ1-1, reads GAGVSQSPRYKVAKRGQDVALRCDPISGHVSLFWYQQALGQGPEFLTYFQNEAQLDKSGLPSDRFFAERPEGSVSTLKIQRTQQEDSAVYLCASRGTGNPEAFFGQGTRLTVV.

The V and J genes are TRBV29-1 and TRBJ1-2; D might be TRBD1 (5 bases). The CDR3 runs 15 residues. CDR1 and CDR2 from the germline V gene are SQVTM and ANQGSEA. The germline V and J ends were trimmed by 4 bases and 0 bases, with 15 bases remaining between them. CDR3 loop: CSVGRSGRANYGYTF. The CDR3 nucleotides are TGCAGCGTTGGACGATCAGGGCGAGCTAACTATGGCTACACCTTC.

The CDR3 nucleotides read TGTGCCAGCAGCTTAGTGGTGGGTAAGCAGTATTTT. This encodes CASSLVVGKQYF. The chain links TRBV11-3 to TRBJ2-3; D is uncertain. Trimming pared 1 base from V and 11 bases from J, leaving 10 bases between. The CDR3 length is 12 residues. Germline V gene data show CDR1 as SGHNT and CDR2 as YENEEA. Variable domain in full (rest from reference TRBV11-3 and TRBJ2-3): EAGVVQSPRYKIIEKKQPVAFWCNPISGHNTLYWYLQNLGQGPELLIRYENEEAVDDSQLPKDRFSAERLKGVDSTLKIQPAELGDSAVYLCASSLVVGKQYFGPGTRLTVL.

This clone was seen a handful of times. The V gene is TRBV7-2, the J gene TRBJ1-1, with D uncertain. The germline V gene has CDR1 SGHTA and CDR2 FQGNSA. Trimming took off 1 base at V and 5 bases at J, with 8 bases between the two ends. The CDR3 contains 13 residues. CDR3: CASSLEAGTEAFF. In DNA form, the CDR3 reads TGTGCCAGCAGCTTAGAGGCGGGGACTGAAGCTTTCTTT.

This clone was seen only a few times. The chain carries TRBV2 and TRBJ1-2; maybe TRBD1 (6 bases). V was trimmed by 1 base and J by 1 base, leaving 7 bases between them. CDR1 and CDR2 from the germline V gene are SNHLY and FYNNEI. The length of the CDR3 is 14 residues. The CDR3: CASSEGGLNYGYTF. DNA of the CDR3: TGTGCCAGCAGTGAAGGGGGGCTTAACTATGGCTACACCTTC.

In its sample, this clone was seen a few times. The chain carries TRBV29-1 and TRBJ1-1; TRBD1 matches 8 bases. V was clipped by 2 bases and J by 3 bases; unmatched bases: 5. Germline CDR1 reads SQVTM; CDR2 reads ANQGSEA. The length of the CDR3 is 14 residues. CDR3 bases: TGCAGCGTTGAAAACCGACAGGGGTACACTGAAGCTTTCTTT. Its translation: CSVENRQGYTEAFF.

This clone was counted only a few times. The rearrangement uses TRBV6-1 and TRBJ1-2; D is unresolved. The CDR3 covers 15 residues. Deletions cut 1 base from V and 8 bases from J, with 17 bases between. The germline V gene has CDR1 MNHNS and CDR2 SASEGT. For the CDR3, the DNA is TGTGCCAGCAGTGAAGACCTATTAGGAGCGGGGGGCTACACCTTC. Translating it yields CASSEDLLGAGGYTF.

The V and J genes are TRBV6-1 and TRBJ2-7; D might be TRBD2 (6 bases). V lost 1 base and J lost 5, with 18 bases in between. Germline CDR1 and CDR2: MNHNS and SASEGT. This CDR3 region has 16 residues. The CDR3 sequence is CASSEGVRRGLHEQYF. The CDR3 region has the DNA TGTGCCAGCAGTGAAGGGGTTCGGCGGGGCTTGCACGAGCAGTACTTC.

This chain joins TRBV28 and TRBJ2-7; TRBD1 agrees at 7 bases. The CDR3 is made up of 16 amino acids. From germline, CDR1 is MDHEN and CDR2 SYDVKM. The trim removed 7 bases at V and 2 bases at J, leaving 14 bases unmatched. CDR3 protein: CASKNHGTAGTYEQYF. CDR3 bases: TGTGCCAGCAAGAACCACGGGACAGCTGGAACCTACGAGCAGTACTTC. The whole variable domain, filled in from reference TRBV28 and TRBJ2-7, reads DVKVTQSSRYLVKRTGEKVFLECVQDMDHENMFWYRQDPGLGLRLIYFSYDVKMKEKGDIPEGYSVSREKKERFSLILESASTNQTSMYLCASKNHGTAGTYEQYFGPGTRLTVT.

The chain links TRBV7-2 to TRBJ2-5, with 7 bases fitting TRBD2. J gave up 1 base and V 3 bases, and 2 bases lay outside the gene matches. Germline V gene sequence: CDR1 SGHTA, CDR2 FQGNSA. The CDR3 has 14 amino acids. The CDR3 nucleotides read TGTGCCAGCAGCTTTATAGCGGGCCAAGAGACCCAGTACTTC. This codes for CASSFIAGQETQYF.

V and J are TRBV7-6 and TRBJ1-1, with D unresolved. Trimming stripped 2 bases from V and 4 bases from J, with 5 bases between. The germline V gene has CDR1 SGHVS and CDR2 FNYEAQ. The CDR3 spans 12 residues. DNA of the CDR3: TGTGCCAGCAGCTTAAGCAGCACTGAAGCTTTCTTT. Its translation: CASSLSSTEAFF.

The chain is built from TRBV25-1 and TRBJ2-1; 10 bases fit TRBD2. Germline CDR1 and CDR2: MGHDK and SYGVNS. After removal of 0 bases from V and 6 bases from J, the junction contained 8 bases not matched to a gene. CDR3 length: 17 residues. The CDR3 sequence is CASSEYPLAGVVNEQFF. The DNA of the CDR3 is TGTGCCAGCAGTGAATATCCCCTAGCGGGAGTCGTCAATGAGCAGTTCTTC.

This rearrangement joins TRBV29-1 to TRBJ1-5, with D tentatively TRBD1 (5 bases). Trimming shortened V by 1 base and J by 7 bases, and 11 bases separated the two germline ends. Looked up from germline, CDR1 is SQVTM and CDR2 is ANQGSEA. This CDR3 has 13 amino acids. The CDR3 DNA follows: TGCAGCGTTGAAGGGGCCAGGGACCAGCCCCAGCATTTT. Translation gives CSVEGARDQPQHF.

The chain links TRBV28 to TRBJ1-1; 7 bases align to TRBD1. This CDR3 contains 14 residues. Germline CDR1 MDHEN, CDR2 SYDVKM. Trimming took 1 base from V and 5 from J; bases not matched to a gene: 4. The CDR3 sequence is CASSLLTGRTEAFF. For the CDR3, the DNA is TGTGCCAGCAGTTTATTGACAGGGAGGACTGAAGCTTTCTTT. The full variable domain, completed using reference TRBV28 and TRBJ1-1, is DVKVTQSSRYLVKRTGEKVFLECVQDMDHENMFWYRQDPGLGLRLIYFSYDVKMKEKGDIPEGYSVSREKKERFSLILESASTNQTSMYLCASSLLTGRTEAFFGQGTRLTVV.

The J gene is TRBJ2-7, the V gene TRBV7-2, with 13 bases matching TRBD2. Trimming removed 5 bases from V and 4 bases from J; junction bases left unmatched: 8. This CDR3 has 16 amino acids. Per germline, CDR1 SGHTA and CDR2 FQGNSA. The CDR3 DNA is TGTGCCAGCAGCCTTCCGGGACTAGCGGGACGGTACGAGCAGTACTTC. This gives the protein CASSLPGLAGRYEQYF.

V is TRBV5-3 and J is TRBJ2-1; D perhaps matches TRBD2 (6 bases). TRBV5-3 is designated an ORF whose function remains uncertain. CDR3 size: 14 residues. The V gene lost 4 bases and the J gene lost 4 bases, with 12 bases spanning the gap. The CDR3 coding sequence is TGTGCCAGAAGCATAGCGGCGTTTTACAATGAGCAGTTCTTC. This translates into CARSIAAFYNEQFF.

The rearrangement links TRBV18 to TRBJ1-2; 7 bases line up with TRBD1. The CDR3 is made up of 14 amino acids. Germline CDR1 is KGHSH and CDR2 is LQKENI. The V gene end was trimmed by 4 bases and the J gene end by 5 bases; junction bases not matched to a gene: 7. The CDR3 region is CASSLDRDSYGYTF. The CDR3 region has the DNA TGTGCCAGCTCACTAGACCGGGACAGTTATGGCTACACCTTC.

This sequence joins TRBV7-2 and TRBJ1-1; 11 nucleotides match TRBD1. Trimming removed 2 bases from V and 4 bases from J; junction bases left unmatched: 3. The germline V gene has CDR1 SGHTA and CDR2 FQGNSA. The CDR3 has 15 residues. The CDR3 DNA reads as TGTGCCAGCAGCTTATACGGGACAGGGGGCACTGAAGCTTTCTTT. It is translated as CASSLYGTGGTEAFF.

V and J are TRBV27 and TRBJ1-2; TRBD1 might be the D (5 bases). Trimming pared 1 base from V and 7 bases from J, leaving 13 bases between. Germline CDR1 and CDR2: MNHEY and SMNVEV (reference sequence). The length of the CDR3 is 14 residues. The CDR3 bases are TGTGCCAGCAGTTTATTTTCGGGGGTCTTTGGCTACACCTTC. It yields the protein CASSLFSGVFGYTF.

This clone was seen once. V and J are TRBV11-2 and TRBJ2-2; 15 bases are a match to TRBD2. After removal of 5 bases from V and 1 base from J, the junction contained 5 bases not matched to a gene. The CDR3 runs to 18 residues. Germline CDR1 is SGHAT and CDR2 is FQNNGV. The CDR3 sequence is CASSRPGLAGGNTGELFF. DNA of the CDR3: TGTGCCAGCAGCAGACCGGGACTAGCGGGAGGGAACACCGGGGAGCTGTTTTTT.

The rearrangement uses TRBV6-1 and TRBJ1-2; the D is unclear. This CDR3 is 14 amino acids long. V gave up 1 base and J gave up 4 bases, with 10 bases separating them. Germline assignment: CDR1 MNHNS and CDR2 SASEGT. CDR3 region: CASSEVGGAYGYTF. The CDR3 DNA sequence: TGTGCCAGCAGTGAAGTAGGCGGCGCCTATGGCTACACCTTC.